This record concerns one T cell receptor (beta chain) sequence. V dropped 3 bases and J dropped 2; count of bases not matched to a gene: 10. This CDR3 has 19 amino acids. CDR1 is SGDLS and CDR2 is YYNGEE in the germline V gene. This sample was included in a study of blood T cell repertoires in COVID-19. TCRdb's table, derived via immunoSEQ multiplex PCR, lists solely in-frame clones and lacks some. This repertoire shows 250,000 or so clones, roughly 89% found once; its top ten account for about 2%. Sequenced: peripheral blood. This receptor was taken from a woman in her fifties or sixties with COVID-19, enrolled during active disease. This sequence joins TRBV9 and TRBJ1-6, with 11 bases fitting TRBD1. In nucleotides, the CDR3 is TGTGCCAGCAGCGAGTCCCTCGGACAGGGGGCAACCTATAATTCACCCCTCCACTTT. It codes for CASSESLGQGATYNSPLHF.